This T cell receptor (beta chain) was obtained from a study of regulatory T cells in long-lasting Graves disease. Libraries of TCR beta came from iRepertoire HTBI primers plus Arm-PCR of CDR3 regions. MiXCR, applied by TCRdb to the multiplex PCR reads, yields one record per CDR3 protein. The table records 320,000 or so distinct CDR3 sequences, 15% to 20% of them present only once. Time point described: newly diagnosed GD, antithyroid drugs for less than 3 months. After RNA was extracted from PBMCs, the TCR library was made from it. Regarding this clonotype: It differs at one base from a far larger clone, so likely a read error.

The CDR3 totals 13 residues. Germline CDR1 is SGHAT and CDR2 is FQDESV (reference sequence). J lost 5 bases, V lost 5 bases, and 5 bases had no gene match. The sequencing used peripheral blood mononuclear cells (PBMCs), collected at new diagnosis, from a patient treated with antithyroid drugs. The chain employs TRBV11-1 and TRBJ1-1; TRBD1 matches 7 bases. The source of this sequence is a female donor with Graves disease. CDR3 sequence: CASSLTGKTEAFF. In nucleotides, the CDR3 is TGTGCCAGCAGCCTGACAGGGAAAACTGAAGCTTTCTTT. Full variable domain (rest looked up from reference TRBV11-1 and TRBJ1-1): EAEVAQSPRYKITEKSQAVAFWCDPISGHATLYWYRQILGQGPELLVQFQDESVVDDSQLPKDRFSAERLKGVDSTLKIQPAELGDSAMYLCASSLTGKTEAFFGQGTRLTVV.